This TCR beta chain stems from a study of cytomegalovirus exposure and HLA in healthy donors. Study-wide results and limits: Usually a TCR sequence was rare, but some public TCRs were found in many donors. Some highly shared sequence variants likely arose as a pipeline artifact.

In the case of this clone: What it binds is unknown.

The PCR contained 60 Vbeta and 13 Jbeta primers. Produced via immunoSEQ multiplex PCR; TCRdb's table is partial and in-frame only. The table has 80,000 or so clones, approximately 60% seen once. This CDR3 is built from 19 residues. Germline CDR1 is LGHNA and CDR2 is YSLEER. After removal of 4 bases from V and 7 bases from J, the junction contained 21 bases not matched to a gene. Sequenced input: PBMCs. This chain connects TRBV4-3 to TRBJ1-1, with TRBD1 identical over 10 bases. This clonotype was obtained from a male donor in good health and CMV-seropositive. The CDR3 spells CASSRGGGQGVSLSGEAFF. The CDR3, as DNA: TGCGCCAGCAGCCGAGGGGGTGGACAGGGGGTGTCATTAAGTGGTGAAGCTTTCTTT.